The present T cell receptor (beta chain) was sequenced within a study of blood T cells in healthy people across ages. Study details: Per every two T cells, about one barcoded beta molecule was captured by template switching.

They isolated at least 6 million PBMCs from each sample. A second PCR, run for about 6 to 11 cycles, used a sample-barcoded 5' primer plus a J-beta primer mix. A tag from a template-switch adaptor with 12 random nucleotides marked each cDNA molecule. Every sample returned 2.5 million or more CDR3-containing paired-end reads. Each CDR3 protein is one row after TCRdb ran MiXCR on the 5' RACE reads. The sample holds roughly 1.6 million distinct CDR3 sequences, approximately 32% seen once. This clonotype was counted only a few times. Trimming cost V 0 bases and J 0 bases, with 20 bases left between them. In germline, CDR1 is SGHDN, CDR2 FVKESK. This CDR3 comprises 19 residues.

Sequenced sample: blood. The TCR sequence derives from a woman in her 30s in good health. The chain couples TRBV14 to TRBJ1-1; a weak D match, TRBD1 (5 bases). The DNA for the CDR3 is TGTGCCAGCAGCCAAGACGCCCGGGACCCCTTTACGCTGAACACTGAAGCTTTCTTT. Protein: CASSQDARDPFTLNTEAFF. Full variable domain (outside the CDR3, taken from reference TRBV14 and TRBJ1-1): EAGVTQFPSHSVIEKGQTVTLRCDPISGHDNLYWYRRVMGKEIKFLLHFVKESKQDESGMPNNRFLAERTGGTYSTLKVQPAELEDSGVYFCASSQDARDPFTLNTEAFFGQGTRLTVV.